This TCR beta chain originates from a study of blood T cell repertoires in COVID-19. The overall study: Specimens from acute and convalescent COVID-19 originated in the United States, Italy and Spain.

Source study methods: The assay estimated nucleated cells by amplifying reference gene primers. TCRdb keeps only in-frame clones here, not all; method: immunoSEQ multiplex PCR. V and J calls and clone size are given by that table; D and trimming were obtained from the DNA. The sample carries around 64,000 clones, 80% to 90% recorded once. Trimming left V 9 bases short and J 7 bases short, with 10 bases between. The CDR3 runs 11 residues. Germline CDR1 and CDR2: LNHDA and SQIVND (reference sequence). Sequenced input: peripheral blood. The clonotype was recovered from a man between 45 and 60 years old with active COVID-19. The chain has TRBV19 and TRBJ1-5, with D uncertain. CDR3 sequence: CASSSGQPQHF. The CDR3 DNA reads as TGTGCCAGCTCCAGTGGCCAGCCCCAGCATTTT.